The clone carrying this T cell receptor (beta chain) was seen a single time. Its matching antigen is unknown. The source of the sample is a study of shared clonotypes between healthy human individuals. Study at large: A couple of women and a few men aged 18 to 49 served as donors. Notes on the study in general: Genetic and exposure-history diversity was limited by the small donor number. Across subsets, estimated richness was generally greater for naive than for memory populations. Of the naive CD4 clonotypes, roughly 5% were shared across a handful of donors.

Looked up from germline, CDR1 is MDHEN and CDR2 is SYDVKM. V was cut by 6 bases and J by 0 bases, with 9 bases left in between. CDR3 size: 14 residues. It was CD45RO-negative cells, positively selected for CCR7, that made up naive CD8 cells, with terminally differentiated effector memory CD45RA+ cells excluded. TCRdb keeps only in-frame clones here, not all; method: immunoSEQ multiplex PCR. The data contain some 630,000 clones, roughly 96% of them singletons. The sequence was collected from a woman in her thirties in good health. The genes are TRBV28 and TRBJ1-3; weak D call: TRBD1 (5 bases). Sequencing was done on a sample of naive CD8+ T cells sorted from blood. CDR3 loop: CASSRRVSGNTIYF. Written as DNA, the CDR3 is TGTGCCAGCAGCCGCAGGGTCTCTGGAAACACCATATATTTT.